Listed below are T cell receptor beta chains from one sample, sequenced in a study of siplizumab effects on memory and regulatory T cells. Assay: immunoSEQ multiplex PCR; the TCRdb copy retains only in-frame clones and omits some. The repertoire has tens of thousands of clones, 87% of them found once; the top ten carry approximately 1.5%. Sequenced input: Tregs sorted from blood. The receptors shown here come from a human donor in good health. CDR3s include the opening cysteine and the closing phenylalanine or tryptophan. The D gene is left open where the match is weak. A clone size is listed for some rows: how often the clone was seen (once, few, many), or a class if it is expanded.

j_call clone_size v_call d_call cdr3_nt cdr3_aa
TRBJ2-7 . TRBV7-2 TRBD2 TGTGCCAGCAGCTCCTGGACTAGCGGGGCCCTGGGCGAGCAGTACTTC CASSSWTSGALGEQYF
TRBJ2-6 once TRBV5-6 . TGTGCCAGCACCCGAGGGGGAACAGGTTTTCCCTCTGGGGCCAACGTCCTGACTTTC CASTRGGTGFPSGANVLTF
TRBJ1-1 . TRBV9 . TGTGCCAGCAGCGTAGCCGGGGGTAATACTGAAGCTTTCTTT CASSVAGGNTEAFF
TRBJ2-5 . TRBV7-3 TRBD2 TGTGCCAGCAGCTTAAGCGGGGGGGCCTGGGAGACCCAGTACTTC CASSLSGGAWETQYF
TRBJ1-1 . TRBV19 . TGTGCCAGTAGGGGACGGATCATGAACACTGAAGCTTTCTTT CASRGRIMNTEAFF
TRBJ1-1 . TRBV27 . TGTGCCAGCAGTCAACAGGGGAACACTGAAGCTTTCTTT CASSQQGNTEAFF
TRBJ1-6 . TRBV4-2 . TGTGCCAGCAGCCAAGATGAAGGACTGCTCTCCTATAATTCACCCCTCCACTTT CASSQDEGLLSYNSPLHF
TRBJ2-5 . TRBV28 . TGTGCCAGCAGTTTGGGTCGATCTAGAGAGACCCAGTACTTC CASSLGRSRETQYF
TRBJ1-1 once TRBV2 . TGTGCCAGCATTCGGGAAATACAGGTTTACCCTGAAGCTTTCTTT CASIREIQVYPEAFF
TRBJ1-4 . TRBV9 TRBD1 TGTGCCAGCAGCACCCGGGACAGGGGTCATGAAAAACTGTTTTTT CASSTRDRGHEKLFF
TRBJ2-5 . TRBV28 TRBD1 TGTGCCAGCAGTTTACGCGACAGGGGCCAAGAGACCCAGTACTTC CASSLRDRGQETQYF
TRBJ1-4 . TRBV11-2 TRBD1 TGTGCCAGCAGCTCCCAATCCCCCACAGGGGGGAGTGGAAAACTGTTTTTT CASSSQSPTGGSGKLFF
TRBJ2-7 once TRBV6-1 TRBD1 TGTGCCAGCAGTCAAAAGGGACAGGGATCCCACGAGCAGTACTTC CASSQKGQGSHEQYF
TRBJ2-3 . TRBV29-1 TRBD2 TGCAGCGTTGGAGTGAGGGGACTAGTGACGGATACGCAGTATTTT CSVGVRGLVTDTQYF
TRBJ1-6 . TRBV6-1 . TGTGCCAGCAGTGAACAGGGTCGGGGTTCACCCCTCCACTTT CASSEQGRGSPLHF
TRBJ1-6 . TRBV28 TRBD1 TGTGCCAGCAGTATACAGGGGTATCGCAATTCACCCCTCCACTTT CASSIQGYRNSPLHF
TRBJ2-2 once TRBV5-1 TRBD1 TGCGCCAGCAGCCCGGACCCAGGGGGCAGAACCGGGGAGCTGTTTTTT CASSPDPGGRTGELFF
TRBJ2-1 . TRBV6-1 TRBD2 TGTGCCAGCAACCGACTAGCGGGGGGGCCCAATGAGCAGTTCTTC CASNRLAGGPNEQFF
TRBJ2-2 . TRBV21-1 . TGTGCCAGCAGCCCGAGGACAGAGTACCCCGGGGAGCTGTTTTTT CASSPRTEYPGELFF
TRBJ1-1 once TRBV20-1 . TGCAGTGCTATCCTACACACTGAAGCTTTCTTT CSAILHTEAFF
TRBJ2-7 . TRBV7-2 . TGTGCCAGCAGCTTTATCTTCGGATCGATCTCGGGCGAGCAGTACTTC CASSFIFGSISGEQYF
TRBJ1-2 once TRBV19 TRBD1 TGTGCCACCTCGGAGGACAGGGGGGCTGGGGGCTACACCTTC CATSEDRGAGGYTF
TRBJ2-3 . TRBV5-1 . TGCGCCAGCAGCTTGCCGGGGACGGATACGCAGTATTTT CASSLPGTDTQYF
TRBJ1-1 . TRBV5-4 TRBD1 TGTGCCAGCAGCCCACAGGGGGTTTGGACTGAAGCTTTCTTT CASSPQGVWTEAFF
TRBJ2-5 . TRBV14 . TGTGCCAGCAGCCAGTTAGTTCAAGAGACCCAGTACTTC CASSQLVQETQYF
TRBJ2-7 . TRBV5-4 . TGTGCCAGCAGCTTCATGATTTCGGGCAGCACGTCCTACGAGCAGTACTTC CASSFMISGSTSYEQYF
TRBJ2-1 . TRBV7-7 TRBD2 TGTGCCAGCAGCCCTAGAGCGGGGGGTTACAATGAGCAGTTCTTC CASSPRAGGYNEQFF
TRBJ2-2 . TRBV7-7 TRBD1 TGTGCCAGCAGCCAAGGACAGGGAAGCACCGGGGAGCTGTTTTTT CASSQGQGSTGELFF
TRBJ2-2 . TRBV7-6 . TGTGCCAGCAGTCCCGTCCCCGAGGGCGCGAACACCGGGGAGCTGTTTTTT CASSPVPEGANTGELFF
TRBJ2-5 few TRBV6-4 . TGTGCCAGCAGCCCGGAGGGGGGCGAGCTGGAGACCCAGTACTTC CASSPEGGELETQYF
TRBJ1-5 . TRBV19 . TGTGCCAGTAGTATAGCTGGAAATCAGCCCCAGCATTTT CASSIAGNQPQHF
TRBJ2-5 . TRBV7-2 TRBD2 TGTGCCAGCAGCTTTGTCGGGGGGTCAGTTATTGAGACCCAGTACTTC CASSFVGGSVIETQYF
TRBJ1-2 . TRBV7-2 . TGTGCCAGCAGCTCACCGTCGATTAACTATGGCTACACCTTC CASSSPSINYGYTF
TRBJ2-7 . TRBV5-1 . TGCGCCAGCAGCTTGGACGGGGGGCCCTACTACGAGCAGTACTTC CASSLDGGPYYEQYF
TRBJ2-2 . TRBV4-2 . TGTGCCAGCAGCTTGATCCTCGGGGCAAAGGACACCGGGGAGCTGTTTTTT CASSLILGAKDTGELFF
TRBJ2-7 . TRBV5-1 . TGCGCCAGCAGCTTGGCGGGCAGGGTAAGCGACGAGCAGTACTTC CASSLAGRVSDEQYF
TRBJ1-2 . TRBV19 . TGTGCCAGTAGGGCAGGTGATGGCTACACCTTC CASRAGDGYTF
TRBJ2-7 . TRBV9 . TGTGCCAGCAGCGTAGGGCCGGGGCCCAGCTCCTACGAGCAGTACTTC CASSVGPGPSSYEQYF
TRBJ2-5 . TRBV7-2 . TGTGCCAGCAGCTTAGGACTGGGGGCCTACCAAGAGACCCAGTACTTC CASSLGLGAYQETQYF
TRBJ1-6 . TRBV27 . TGTGCCAGCAGTTTATCCAAAGGCCTTGGTTCACCCCTCCACTTT CASSLSKGLGSPLHF
TRBJ2-5 . TRBV19 TRBD2 TGTGCCAGTAGTCGGGAGGGACTAGCGGGGGTAGAGACCCAGTACTTC CASSREGLAGVETQYF
TRBJ2-7 . TRBV14 . TGTGCCAGCAGCCAATTAATTGGCATTGAGCAGTACTTC CASSQLIGIEQYF